This T cell receptor beta chain stems from a study of metastatic and nonmetastatic thyroid tumors. Study in general: The comparison covered peripheral blood and tumor or nodule tissue in malignant and benign thyroid patients.

The study, taken as a whole, reports: When malignant thyroid tumors were compared with benign nodules, TCR beta diversity was reportedly significantly higher in the malignant tumors. This held in both blood and tumor samples.

Ahead of thyroid surgery, no patient had received treatment of any kind. Germline V lookup: CDR1 SGHAT, CDR2 FQNNGV. J lost 5 bases, V lost 6 bases, and 9 bases had no gene match. The CDR3 has 14 residues. Authors' data handling: A papillary thyroid cancer distant-metastasis classifier was built from CDR3 differences across clinicopathological groups. TCRdb re-called clones via MiXCR from the PCR reads. The V and J calls shown here were made by TCRdb, not taken from the authors' results. This sample carries about 17,000 clones, around a fifth of them seen once, and the ten largest clones take 21%. This clone has more than one count but fewer than ten. The antigen remains undetermined.

The sequenced material came from adjacent normal tissue. The J gene is TRBJ1-1, the V gene TRBV11-2, with 7 bases lining up with TRBD1. The clonotype originates from a female donor with papillary thyroid cancer or a benign thyroid nodule (not recorded which). Some clones in this sample may be carry-over from other donors' samples. In DNA form, the CDR3 reads TGTGCCAGCAGTATTGGGGGGACAGCTACTGAAGCTTTCTTT. Translation: CASSIGGTATEAFF.